The 13 T cell receptor beta chains reported below all come from one sample, sequenced in a study of Graves' ophthalmopathy and Graves' hyperthyroidism. For repertoire sequencing, the TCR beta CDR3 regions were amplified from RNA transcripts. HTBI-primed RT-PCR formed the first round, and a multiplex PCR formed the second. From the multiplex PCR reads, TCRdb called clonotypes with MiXCR, one entry per CDR3 protein. The sample has over a million distinct CDR3 sequences, roughly 35% seen once. Sequencing input: peripheral blood or thyroid tissue (not recorded which). The source of these receptors is an adult man with Graves' hyperthyroidism.

This clonotype appeared many times. This sequence joins TRBV9 and TRBJ1-3, with D possibly matching TRBD1 (6 bases). This CDR3 comprises 15 residues. CDR1 SGDLS and CDR2 YYNGEE come from the germline V gene. V dropped 3 bases and J dropped 3 bases, with 13 bases sitting between them. The CDR3 region is CASSAQTGFGNTIYF. As DNA, the CDR3 is TGTGCCAGCAGCGCCCAAACAGGGTTTGGAAACACCATATATTTT.

This clonotype occurred many times. This rearrangement joins TRBV7-2 to TRBJ1-3; possibly TRBD1 for D (5 bases). This CDR3 region has 15 residues. The V and J ends lost 5 bases and 0 bases respectively, with 11 bases between them. Germline CDR1 reads SGHTA; CDR2 reads FQGNSA. The CDR3 bases are TGTGCCAGCAGCCAAGGACACCTCTCTGGAAACACCATATATTTT. Amino acid sequence: CASSQGHLSGNTIYF.

The chain joins TRBV12-3 or TRBV12-4 to TRBJ1-2; weak D call: TRBD1 (5 bases). The CDR3 loop spans 16 amino acids. V gave up 6 bases and J gave up 2 bases, with 19 bases separating them. The CDR3 protein is CASSQWGGGKNYGYTF. The DNA for the CDR3 is TGTGCCAGCAGCCAATGGGGCGGCGGCAAAAACTATGGCTACACCTTC.

This clonotype has only a few counts. The junction departs from the called germline gene at one end, perhaps through a read error. J is TRBJ2-6 and V is TRBV4-1; 8 nucleotides agree with TRBD2. There are 16 residues in the CDR3. Germline CDR1 is MGHRA and CDR2 is YSYEKL. The CDR3 coding sequence is TGCGCCAGCAGCCAAGATGTGGTCGGGGGGGCCAACATCCTGACTTTC. Amino acids: CASSQDVVGGANILTF.

In its sample, this clonotype was seen a few times. The chain is built from TRBV10-3 and TRBJ1-4; D might be TRBD1 (6 bases). Looked up from germline, CDR1 is ENHRY and CDR2 is SYGVKD. This CDR3 has 16 amino acids. V lost 7 bases, J lost 1 base, and 16 bases lay in between. In DNA, the CDR3 is TGTGCCATCACCTTAGACAGGAGTGGAACTAATGAAAAACTGTTTTTT. Protein sequence: CAITLDRSGTNEKLFF.

For this clonotype: A much larger clone sits a single nucleotide away, making a read error possible. The CDR3 loop is CSAAGGEETQYF. CDR3 nucleotides: TGCAGTGCGGCTGGGGGGGAAGAGACCCAGTACTTC. The gene calls are TRBV20-1 and TRBJ2-5; 7 nucleotides agree with TRBD2. The trim removed 6 bases at V and 3 bases at J, leaving 4 bases unmatched. The CDR3 is 12 residues long. Per germline, CDR1 DFQATT and CDR2 SNEGSKA (reference sequence).

J is TRBJ2-7 and V is TRBV29-1; TRBD2 matches at 7 bases. With 8 bases clipped from V and 11 bases from J, the junction kept 12 bases outside the gene matches. The germline CDR1 and CDR2 sequences are SQVTM and ANQGSEA. The CDR3 runs 11 residues. As DNA, the CDR3 is TGCAGCTTTACTACGGGAGGTAGGGAGTACTTC. Protein: CSFTTGGREYF.

The CDR3 loop is CASSQDLEAGVPYEQYF. CDR3 DNA: TGTGCCAGCAGCCAAGATTTAGAAGCGGGAGTACCCTACGAGCAGTACTTC. V and J are TRBV7-2 and TRBJ2-7; 8 bases fit TRBD2. Germline V CDR1 and CDR2: SGHTA, FQGNSA. V shed 5 bases and J 2 bases; nucleotides not matched to a gene: 14. The CDR3 is 17 residues long.

Turning to this clonotype: Mismatch with germline at one junction end may stem from a read error. The genes are TRBV29-1 and TRBJ2-6, with D possibly TRBD2 on 5 matching bases. In germline, CDR1 is SQVTM, CDR2 ANQGSEA. The CDR3 has 12 amino acids. The CDR3 sequence: CSVDVSGNTEAF. In DNA form, the CDR3 reads TGCAGCGTTGATGTTTCCGGGAACACTGAAGCTTTC.

Ten or more counts support this clonotype. The chain employs TRBV5-1 and TRBJ1-4; no firm D call. Germline-derived CDR1 and CDR2 are SGHRS and YFSETQ. Trimming removed 0 bases from V and 7 bases from J, with 10 bases in between. The CDR3 spans 14 residues. The CDR3 DNA reads as TGCGCCAGCAGCTTGGAACAGCGGAGTGAAAAACTGTTTTTT. Protein: CASSLEQRSEKLFF.

The J gene is TRBJ1-3, the V gene TRBV29-1; D unresolved. CDR1 is SQVTM, CDR2 ANQGSEA, per germline. Trimming removed 6 bases from V and 4 bases from J, with 13 bases in between. The CDR3 totals 13 residues. CDR3 coding DNA: TGCAGCGTAAGTTGGGGTGCAGGAAACACCATATATTTT. This gives the protein CSVSWGAGNTIYF.

The chain recombines TRBV6-2 or TRBV6-3 with TRBJ2-6; 7 bases match TRBD1. J lost 2 bases, V lost 6 bases, and 13 bases had no gene match. The length of the CDR3 is 18 residues. Per germline, CDR1 MNHEY and CDR2 SVGEGT. CDR3 region: CASSLIRQGYPGANVLTF. DNA of the CDR3: TGTGCCAGCAGCCTGATAAGACAGGGTTACCCTGGGGCCAACGTCCTGACTTTC.

V and J are TRBV7-2 and TRBJ1-1, with a weak D call TRBD1 (5 bases). The CDR3 is 15 residues long. Trimming pared 4 bases from V and 4 bases from J, leaving 16 bases between. CDR1 and CDR2 (germline): SGHTA, FQGNSA. The DNA for the CDR3 is TGTGCCAGCAGCTACTGGGAGGGAAGGGGCACTGAAGCTTTCTTT. Translated, it gives CASSYWEGRGTEAFF.